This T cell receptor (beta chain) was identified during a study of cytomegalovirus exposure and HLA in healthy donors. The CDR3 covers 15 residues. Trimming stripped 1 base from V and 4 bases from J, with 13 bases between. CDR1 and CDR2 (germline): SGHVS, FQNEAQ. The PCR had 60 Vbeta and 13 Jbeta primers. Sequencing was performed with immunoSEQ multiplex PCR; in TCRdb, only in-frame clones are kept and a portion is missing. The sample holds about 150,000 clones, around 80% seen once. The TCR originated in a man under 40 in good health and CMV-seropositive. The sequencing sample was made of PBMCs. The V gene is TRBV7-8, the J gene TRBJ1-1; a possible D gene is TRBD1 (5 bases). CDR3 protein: CASSLDLGGLTEAFF. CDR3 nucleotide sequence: TGTGCCAGCAGCTTAGACCTCGGGGGTCTCACTGAAGCTTTCTTT. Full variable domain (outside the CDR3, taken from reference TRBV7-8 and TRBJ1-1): GAGVSQSPRYKVAKRGQDVALRCDPISGHVSLFWYQQALGQGPEFLTYFQNEAQLDKSGLPSDRFFAERPEGSVSTLKIQRTQQEDSAVYLCASSLDLGGLTEAFFGQGTRLTVV.